The rows below give T cell receptor beta chains drawn from one sample of a study of cytomegalovirus exposure and HLA in healthy donors. Produced via immunoSEQ multiplex PCR; TCRdb's table is partial and in-frame only. This table holds 150,000 to 200,000 clones, around 73% found once. Sample: PBMCs. All receptors come from a male donor in good health and CMV-seronegative. Each CDR3 is given with its conserved first and last residue. A D gene is named only where the DNA matches it firmly. The size field is filled for only some rows; it gives once, few, many or a size class.

D gene,V gene,clone size,J gene,CDR3 DNA,CDR3 protein
TRBD1,TRBV6-5,NA,TRBJ2-5,TGTGCCAGCAGTAGAGGACAGGGAGGAGAGACCCAGTACTTC,CASSRGQGGETQYF
NA,TRBV30,NA,TRBJ1-3,TGTGCCTGGAGTGTACGCAGCTCTGGAAACACCATATATTTT,CAWSVRSSGNTIYF
TRBD1,TRBV4-3,NA,TRBJ1-2,TGCGCCAGCAGCCATTTTCCGGGACAGGGGTACTATGGCTACACCTTC,CASSHFPGQGYYGYTF
NA,TRBV19,NA,TRBJ2-5,TGTGCCAGTAGTATAGGTGGCTCCCCGGGGGAGACCCAGTACTTC,CASSIGGSPGETQYF
NA,TRBV9,NA,TRBJ2-2,TGTGCCAGCAGCGTAGCTAGTGGGTTCACAGGGATCCCCGGGGAGCTGTTTTTT,CASSVASGFTGIPGELFF
NA,TRBV28,NA,TRBJ2-7,TGTGCCAGCAGCCCCCTGGACTTACAATCCTACGAGCAGTACTTC,CASSPLDLQSYEQYF
NA,TRBV19,NA,TRBJ2-4,TGTGCCAGTGGGGCCGCGAGGGCCAAAAACATTCAGTACTTC,CASGAARAKNIQYF
TRBD1,TRBV5-4,NA,TRBJ2-2,TGTGCCAGCAGTGCCGGGACAGGTAACACCGGGGAGCTGTTTTTT,CASSAGTGNTGELFF
NA,TRBV21-1,NA,TRBJ2-7,TGTGCCAGCGGGGGGAGGGACGAGCAGTACTTC,CASGGRDEQYF
NA,TRBV21-1,NA,TRBJ2-7,TGTGCCAGCAGCAAAGCGCTCAGGACAGGGGTCGAGCAGTACTTC,CASSKALRTGVEQYF
NA,TRBV7-2,NA,TRBJ1-2,TGTGCCAGCAGCTGGACGGGAGAAAGGGGCTACACCTTC,CASSWTGERGYTF
TRBD1,TRBV7-8,few,TRBJ2-2,TGTGCCAGCAGCTCACAGGGGTACACCGGGGAGCTGTTTTTT,CASSSQGYTGELFF
TRBD2,TRBV11-2,NA,TRBJ2-1,TGTGCCAGCAGCTTCGAGACTAGCGGGGTCAATGAGCAGTTCTTC,CASSFETSGVNEQFF
NA,TRBV19,NA,TRBJ1-5,TGTGCCAGTAGAGGCAGGTCGGGCAATCAGCCCCAGCATTTT,CASRGRSGNQPQHF
NA,TRBV7-2,once,TRBJ1-6,TGTGCCAGCAGCTCCACAGGGACTAATTCACCCCTCCACTTT,CASSSTGTNSPLHF
NA,TRBV6-5,NA,TRBJ2-6,TGTGCCAGCCAACACCGGGGCTCTGGGGCCAACGTCCTGACTTTC,CASQHRGSGANVLTF
TRBD2,TRBV27,NA,TRBJ2-7,TGTGCCAGCAGTTTGCGGCTAGCGGGGCGGAGCGACGAGCAGTACTTC,CASSLRLAGRSDEQYF
NA,TRBV7-2,NA,TRBJ1-5,TGTGCCAGCAGCTTGGACAGTGAGCAGCCCCAGCATTTT,CASSLDSEQPQHF
TRBD2,TRBV11-2,NA,TRBJ2-1,TGTGCCAGCAGCCGATCTAGCGGGAGAGGGTCCTACAATGAGCAGTTCTTC,CASSRSSGRGSYNEQFF
NA,TRBV5-1,NA,TRBJ2-4,TGCGCCAGCAGCTTGGGGGCTGGAGGACAGCAGTACTTC,CASSLGAGGQQYF
TRBD1,TRBV7-6,NA,TRBJ2-7,TGTGCCAGCAGCTCTCCGGGACAGGGGGCGAACGAGCAGTACTTC,CASSSPGQGANEQYF
TRBD2,TRBV7-9,NA,TRBJ2-7,TGTGCCAGCAGCCCCGCGGGACTAGCCCCCTACGAGCAGTACTTC,CASSPAGLAPYEQYF
TRBD1,TRBV10-3,NA,TRBJ2-2,TGTGCCATCAGTAATGCCGGGACAGGGAACACCGGGGAGCTGTTTTTT,CAISNAGTGNTGELFF
NA,TRBV6-1,NA,TRBJ1-6,TGTGCCAGCAGTGATATGTTGGAGAATTCACCCCTCCACTTT,CASSDMLENSPLHF
NA,TRBV6-5,NA,TRBJ2-4,TGTGCCAGCAGACTGAAAGGGGGCAAAAACATTCAGTACTTC,CASRLKGGKNIQYF
TRBD2,TRBV9,NA,TRBJ2-3,TGTGCCAGCAGCGGGGGGCTAGCGGGGGGGATCACAGATACGCAGTATTTT,CASSGGLAGGITDTQYF
NA,TRBV5-1,NA,TRBJ2-3,TGCGCCAGCAGGTTGGGGGGGCGCGACACAGATACGCAGTATTTT,CASRLGGRDTDTQYF
NA,TRBV2,NA,TRBJ2-7,TGTGCCAGCAGGGCTTCTAGCTTCTACGAGCAGTACTTC,CASRASSFYEQYF
NA,TRBV19,NA,TRBJ1-5,TGTGCCAGTAGTATAGGAGGGACTCGAAACAATCAGCCCCAGCATTTT,CASSIGGTRNNQPQHF
TRBD1,TRBV23-1,NA,TRBJ1-5,TGCGCCAGCAGTCGAACCGGGACAGGTATTATTAGCAATCAGCCCCAGCATTTT,CASSRTGTGIISNQPQHF
NA,TRBV9,NA,TRBJ1-4,TGTGCCAGCAGCGTAGGTGGACAGCGTAATGAAAAACTGTTTTTT,CASSVGGQRNEKLFF
TRBD2,TRBV18,few,TRBJ2-1,TGTGCCAGCTCACGGACTAGCGGGAATGAGCAGTTCTTC,CASSRTSGNEQFF
TRBD1,TRBV7-2,NA,TRBJ2-2,TGTGCCAGCAGCTCTCCGGGACAGGGGTTTTTTGCCGGGGAGCTGTTTTTT,CASSSPGQGFFAGELFF
TRBD1,TRBV28,NA,TRBJ2-7,TGTGCCAGCAGTAGGACAGGGGGCTCCTACGAGCAGTACTTC,CASSRTGGSYEQYF
NA,TRBV6-1,NA,TRBJ2-1,TGTGCCAGCAGTGAACCCCGGACAAAGACCAATGAGCAGTTCTTC,CASSEPRTKTNEQFF
TRBD1,TRBV28,NA,TRBJ1-2,TGTGCCAGCAGCCTCCCGGGACAGGGTAGGGGCTACACCTTC,CASSLPGQGRGYTF
NA,TRBV4-2,NA,TRBJ2-2,TGTGCCAGCAGCCAGGCCGCGGGACAGACGAACACCGGGGAGCTGTTTTTT,CASSQAAGQTNTGELFF
NA,TRBV5-1,NA,TRBJ1-2,TGCGCCAGCAGCTTGGCCGGAGAGACTTGGGGCTACACCTTC,CASSLAGETWGYTF
NA,TRBV4-1,NA,TRBJ1-5,TGCGCCAGCACCGGGGTGCAGCCCCAGCATTTT,CASTGVQPQHF
TRBD1,TRBV7-3,NA,TRBJ2-1,TGTGCCAGCAGCTTAAACAGGGGGCAATCGGATGAGCAGTTCTTC,CASSLNRGQSDEQFF
TRBD2,TRBV4-2,NA,TRBJ2-1,TGTGCCAGCAGCCGCTCGACTAGCGGGAGGGCCCTCAATGAGCAGTTCTTC,CASSRSTSGRALNEQFF